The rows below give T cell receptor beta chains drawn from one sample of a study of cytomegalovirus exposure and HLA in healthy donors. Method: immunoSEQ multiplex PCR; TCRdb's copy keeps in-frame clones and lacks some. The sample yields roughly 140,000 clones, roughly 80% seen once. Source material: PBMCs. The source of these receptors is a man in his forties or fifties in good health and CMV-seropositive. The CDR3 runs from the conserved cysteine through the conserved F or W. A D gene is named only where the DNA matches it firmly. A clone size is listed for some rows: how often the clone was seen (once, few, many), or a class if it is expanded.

CDR3nt: TGTGCCAGCAGCTTGGGAGGGAGGGAGACCCAGTACTTC; CDR3aa: CASSLGGRETQYF; abundance: -; j_gene: TRBJ2-5; d_gene: -; v_gene: TRBV5-6
CDR3nt: TGTGCCAGCACCTCCCCCCCAGGTGGGGAGCTGTTTTTT; CDR3aa: CASTSPPGGELFF; abundance: medium-sized; j_gene: TRBJ2-2; d_gene: -; v_gene: TRBV11-3
CDR3nt: TGTGCCAGCAGCTTATTCGGGACAGGGCCTAATGAAAAACTGTTTTTT; CDR3aa: CASSLFGTGPNEKLFF; abundance: -; j_gene: TRBJ1-4; d_gene: TRBD1; v_gene: TRBV7-8
CDR3nt: TGTGCCAGCAGTTACTCGAGTGCGGGAGGCCGTGGCGAGCAGTACTTC; CDR3aa: CASSYSSAGGRGEQYF; abundance: -; j_gene: TRBJ2-7; d_gene: TRBD2; v_gene: TRBV6-6
CDR3nt: TGTGCCAGCAGTCTACAGGGAAGCAATCAGCCCCAGCATTTT; CDR3aa: CASSLQGSNQPQHF; abundance: once; j_gene: TRBJ1-5; d_gene: -; v_gene: TRBV27
CDR3nt: TGTGCCAGCAGCTTATCAGGGGGTGTAAATCAGCCCCAGCATTTT; CDR3aa: CASSLSGGVNQPQHF; abundance: -; j_gene: TRBJ1-5; d_gene: TRBD1; v_gene: TRBV7-8
CDR3nt: TGTGCCAGCAGCTTAGGAGTGACGGGAGGGCCCGCAGATACGCAGTATTTT; CDR3aa: CASSLGVTGGPADTQYF; abundance: -; j_gene: TRBJ2-3; d_gene: TRBD2; v_gene: TRBV7-9
CDR3nt: TGCGCCAGCAGCCTGACTAGCGGGAGGGACGAGCAGTACTTC; CDR3aa: CASSLTSGRDEQYF; abundance: -; j_gene: TRBJ2-7; d_gene: TRBD2; v_gene: TRBV10-1
CDR3nt: TGTGCCAGCAGTTCTCCCGGGACAGGGGGTGGCTACACCTTC; CDR3aa: CASSSPGTGGGYTF; abundance: -; j_gene: TRBJ1-2; d_gene: TRBD1; v_gene: TRBV6-6
CDR3nt: TGTGCCAGCAGCTTAGTATCGGGACACTTGTACTTC; CDR3aa: CASSLVSGHLYF; abundance: -; j_gene: TRBJ2-7; d_gene: -; v_gene: TRBV7-9
CDR3nt: TGTGCCAGCAGTCAACGAGCGGGAGAGTCAGAGACCCAGTACTTC; CDR3aa: CASSQRAGESETQYF; abundance: -; j_gene: TRBJ2-5; d_gene: TRBD2; v_gene: TRBV6-7
CDR3nt: TGTGCCAGCAGCTGGGGGGTGGGCACAGATACGCAGTATTTT; CDR3aa: CASSWGVGTDTQYF; abundance: -; j_gene: TRBJ2-3; d_gene: -; v_gene: TRBV7-9
CDR3nt: TGTGCCAGCAGCTTGGAGGGGGCCTACCTGGCTTTCTTT; CDR3aa: CASSLEGAYLAFF; abundance: -; j_gene: TRBJ1-1; d_gene: TRBD1; v_gene: TRBV5-1
CDR3nt: TGTGCCAGCAGCTTAACGGCAACCTCGAACACCGGGGAGCTGTTTTTT; CDR3aa: CASSLTATSNTGELFF; abundance: -; j_gene: TRBJ2-2; d_gene: -; v_gene: TRBV7-3
CDR3nt: TGTGCCAGCAGATGGGGACAGGGAACGACCGGGGAGCTGTTTTTT; CDR3aa: CASRWGQGTTGELFF; abundance: -; j_gene: TRBJ2-2; d_gene: TRBD1; v_gene: TRBV6-1
CDR3nt: TGTGCCAGCTCACCACGTGCGGCAGGGCCTAATGAAAAACTGTTTTTT; CDR3aa: CASSPRAAGPNEKLFF; abundance: -; j_gene: TRBJ1-4; d_gene: -; v_gene: TRBV18
CDR3nt: TGTGCCAGCACCATCTTGGGGACAGTCTCCTACAATGAGCAGTTCTTC; CDR3aa: CASTILGTVSYNEQFF; abundance: -; j_gene: TRBJ2-1; d_gene: TRBD1; v_gene: TRBV28
CDR3nt: TGTGCCAGCAGCACATGGTTGGGCAGCACTGAAGCTTTCTTT; CDR3aa: CASSTWLGSTEAFF; abundance: -; j_gene: TRBJ1-1; d_gene: -; v_gene: TRBV21-1
CDR3nt: TGCAGCGTTGGACAGGGTGGCACCTACAATGAGCAGTTCTTC; CDR3aa: CSVGQGGTYNEQFF; abundance: -; j_gene: TRBJ2-1; d_gene: TRBD1; v_gene: TRBV29-1
CDR3nt: TGTGCCAGTAGCCAGGGGGTTAGCAATCAGCCCCAGCATTTT; CDR3aa: CASSQGVSNQPQHF; abundance: once; j_gene: TRBJ1-5; d_gene: TRBD1; v_gene: TRBV19